These T cell receptor beta chains were read from a single sample in a study of blood T cell repertoires in COVID-19. Assay used: immunoSEQ multiplex PCR; TCRdb lists only in-frame clones, some missing. The table shows 300,000 to 400,000 clones, with around 90% occurring only once. Sequencing used peripheral blood. The receptors here all came from a man aged 45-60 years with active or convalescent COVID-19. Both conserved end residues are part of each CDR3. A D gene is named only where the DNA matches it firmly. Size tells how often a clone was seen (once, few, many) or the class of an expanded clone, and some rows leave it out.

v_gene	abundance	j_gene	d_gene	CDR3aa	CDR3nt
TRBV4-3	-	TRBJ1-4	-	CASSRNRAVGEKLFF	TGCGCCAGCAGCCGGAACAGGGCAGTAGGAGAAAAACTGTTTTTT
TRBV3-1/TRBV3-2	-	TRBJ1-1	-	CASSDSSGGHTEAFF	TGTGCCAGCAGCGACTCATCGGGAGGCCACACTGAAGCTTTCTTT
TRBV9	-	TRBJ2-7	-	CASSPSRAGHYEQYF	TGTGCCAGCAGCCCCTCCCGGGCGGGGCACTACGAGCAGTACTTC
TRBV30	few	TRBJ1-5	-	CAWSGSSGNQPQHF	TGTGCCTGGAGTGGTTCCTCGGGCAATCAGCCCCAGCATTTT
TRBV28	-	TRBJ2-1	TRBD2	CASAGTSGGGSYNEQFF	TGTGCCAGCGCAGGGACTAGCGGGGGGGGCTCCTACAATGAGCAGTTCTTC
TRBV11-2	-	TRBJ2-3	TRBD2	CASSPGIAGRTDTQYF	TGTGCCAGCAGCCCCGGCATAGCGGGGCGCACAGATACGCAGTATTTT
TRBV2	-	TRBJ2-5	-	CASSEARQGLYF	TGTGCCAGCAGTGAAGCGCGTCAGGGTCTGTACTTC
TRBV5-1	-	TRBJ2-1	TRBD2	CASSLVGLAGNEQFF	TGCGCCAGCAGCTTGGTAGGACTAGCGGGAAATGAGCAGTTCTTC
TRBV5-1	-	TRBJ1-1	TRBD1	CATSRTGSNTEAFF	TGCGCCACCTCACGGACAGGTTCTAACACTGAAGCTTTCTTT
TRBV9	-	TRBJ1-6	TRBD1	CASSAGQGGNSPLHF	TGTGCCAGCAGCGCTGGACAGGGAGGTAATTCACCCCTCCACTTT
TRBV18	-	TRBJ2-1	-	CASSQTRDEQFF	TGTGCCAGCTCACAAACTAGAGATGAGCAGTTCTTC
TRBV7-3	-	TRBJ2-5	TRBD2	CASSLTGLAGQETQYF	TGTGCCAGCAGTCTTACGGGACTAGCGGGGCAAGAGACCCAGTACTTC
TRBV7-3	-	TRBJ1-2	TRBD1	CASSPTGGYGYTF	TGTGCCAGCAGTCCAACAGGGGGCTATGGCTACACCTTC
TRBV27	-	TRBJ2-1	-	CASSPTGFSYNEQFF	TGTGCCAGCAGTCCGACAGGATTTAGCTACAATGAGCAGTTCTTC
TRBV10-2	-	TRBJ2-5	-	CASTEKFGETQYF	TGCGCCAGCACAGAAAAATTCGGGGAGACCCAGTACTTC
TRBV15	-	TRBJ2-1	TRBD1	CATSGGQGNNEQFF	TGTGCCACCAGCGGGGGACAGGGGAACAATGAGCAGTTCTTC
TRBV9	-	TRBJ2-5	-	CASSVGSAGSQETQYF	TGTGCCAGCAGCGTAGGTTCAGCGGGCTCACAAGAGACCCAGTACTTC
TRBV5-1	-	TRBJ2-4	TRBD2	CASSSWGLAGGGTKNIQYF	TGCGCCAGCAGCTCTTGGGGACTAGCGGGAGGTGGTACCAAAAACATTCAGTACTTC
TRBV5-1	-	TRBJ1-4	-	CASSLAALQGIGEKLFF	TGCGCCAGCAGCTTGGCCGCACTACAGGGTATAGGTGAAAAACTGTTTTTT
TRBV3-1/TRBV3-2	-	TRBJ2-1	-	CASSQPGLPNEQFF	TGTGCCAGCAGCCAGCCGGGACTCCCGAATGAGCAGTTCTTC
TRBV5-6	-	TRBJ1-4	-	CASSLGQPEKLFF	TGTGCCAGCAGCTTGGGACAGCCTGAAAAACTGTTTTTT
TRBV28	-	TRBJ1-3	-	CASSLWGDRNTIYF	TGTGCCAGCAGTTTATGGGGGGACAGAAACACCATATATTTT
TRBV6-1	once	TRBJ1-1	-	CASSEGRREAFF	TGTGCCAGCAGTGAAGGACGGAGGGAAGCTTTCTTT
TRBV10-1	-	TRBJ2-3	-	CASSDRTASTDTQYF	TGCGCCAGCAGTGATCGGACAGCTAGCACAGATACGCAGTATTTT
TRBV2	-	TRBJ1-2	TRBD1	CASSEGVGTGYGYTF	TGTGCCAGCAGTGAAGGGGTGGGGACAGGGTACGGCTACACCTTC
TRBV19	-	TRBJ2-2	TRBD2	CASTMGLADTGELFF	TGTGCCAGTACCATGGGGCTAGCGGACACCGGGGAGCTGTTTTTT
TRBV4-3	-	TRBJ2-1	-	CASSQDYGGGEQFF	TGCGCCAGCAGCCAAGATTATGGCGGCGGAGAGCAGTTCTTC
TRBV28	-	TRBJ1-5	-	CASSFLSGEGQPQHF	TGTGCCAGCAGTTTTCTCTCAGGGGAAGGACAGCCCCAGCATTTT
TRBV5-4	-	TRBJ1-6	-	CASTADRLRASPLHF	TGTGCCAGCACCGCCGACAGGTTGAGGGCTTCACCCCTCCACTTT
TRBV27	few	TRBJ2-7	TRBD1	CASSLFLRDRGQYEQYF	TGTGCCAGCAGTTTATTCCTCCGGGACAGGGGTCAGTACGAGCAGTACTTC
TRBV6-1	-	TRBJ1-4	-	CASSDRATNEKLFF	TGTGCCAGCAGTGACAGGGCAACTAATGAAAAACTGTTTTTT
TRBV4-3	-	TRBJ1-1	-	CASSQAPGMNTEAFF	TGCGCCAGCAGCCAAGCCCCCGGGATGAACACTGAAGCTTTCTTT
TRBV12-3/TRBV12-4	-	TRBJ2-1	-	CASSLREQFF	TGTGCCAGCAGCCTACGGGAGCAGTTCTTC
TRBV29-1	-	TRBJ2-5	TRBD2	CSVLTSKETQYF	TGCAGCGTCCTGACTAGCAAAGAGACCCAGTACTTC
TRBV3-1/TRBV3-2	once	TRBJ1-1	-	CASSQDAGTANTEAFF	TGTGCCAGCAGCCAAGATGCGGGCACAGCGAACACTGAAGCTTTCTTT
TRBV7-8	few	TRBJ1-5	-	CASSLSGRVFNQPQHF	TGTGCCAGCAGCTTGTCGGGCAGGGTGTTCAATCAGCCCCAGCATTTT
TRBV19	-	TRBJ2-1	TRBD2	CASSIKAGVMLKQFF	TGTGCCAGTAGTATTAAGGCGGGAGTAATGTTAAAGCAGTTCTTC
TRBV24-1	-	TRBJ1-4	TRBD1	CATSAGQGFEKLFF	TGTGCCACCAGTGCCGGACAGGGGTTTGAAAAACTGTTTTTT
TRBV2	-	TRBJ2-5	TRBD2	CATQRQTSGASGETQYF	TGTGCCACCCAAAGGCAGACTAGCGGGGCGTCGGGAGAGACCCAGTACTTC
TRBV5-4	few	TRBJ2-7	TRBD1	CASSFGPGQGNYEQYF	TGTGCCAGCAGCTTCGGCCCGGGACAGGGGAACTACGAGCAGTACTTC
TRBV4-3	-	TRBJ1-3	-	CASSQRPQESTIYF	TGCGCCAGCAGCCAACGCCCACAGGAGTCAACGATATATTTT
TRBV6-6	-	TRBJ1-4	-	CASSSPGVYEKLFF	TGTGCCAGCAGTTCGCCGGGGGTGTATGAAAAACTGTTTTTT
TRBV3-1/TRBV3-2	-	TRBJ2-1	TRBD2	CASSLHPSGEVDEQFF	TGTGCCAGCAGCCTACATCCTAGCGGGGAGGTAGATGAGCAGTTCTTC
TRBV7-2	once	TRBJ2-7	TRBD1	CASSLVGGTGASYEQYF	TGTGCCAGCAGCTTAGTGGGGGGGACAGGGGCCTCCTACGAGCAGTACTTC
TRBV27	-	TRBJ2-3	TRBD2	CASIPPPSGTPDTQYF	TGTGCCAGCATCCCGCCCCCTAGCGGGACCCCCGATACGCAGTATTTT
TRBV19	-	TRBJ1-6	-	CASSIEGLNSPLHF	TGTGCCAGTAGTATCGAGGGACTAAATTCACCCCTCCACTTT
TRBV4-1	-	TRBJ2-1	-	CASSQGGFSYNEQFF	TGCGCCAGCAGCCAAGGAGGGTTCTCCTACAATGAGCAGTTCTTC
TRBV6-2/TRBV6-3	-	TRBJ1-5	TRBD1	CASSLGQGSNQPQHF	TGTGCCAGCAGTTTGGGACAGGGTAGCAATCAGCCCCAGCATTTT
TRBV24-1	-	TRBJ2-1	TRBD2	CATSDGQRRTSGPFNEQFF	TGTGCCACCAGTGACGGGCAGAGGAGAACTAGCGGGCCGTTCAATGAGCAGTTCTTC
TRBV5-4	-	TRBJ2-7	TRBD2	CASSTQTSGRSYEQYF	TGTGCCAGCAGCACACAGACTAGCGGGAGGTCGTACGAGCAGTACTTC
TRBV19	once	TRBJ1-2	TRBD1	CASSPGTGAGYTF	TGTGCCAGTAGTCCAGGGACAGGGGCTGGCTACACCTTC
TRBV7-2	few	TRBJ2-3	-	CASSLAHRRGVDTQYF	TGTGCCAGCAGCTTAGCGCATAGGCGGGGAGTGGATACGCAGTATTTT
TRBV28	-	TRBJ1-2	TRBD1	CASSEGQGRVGRYGYTF	TGTGCCAGCAGTGAGGGACAGGGGAGGGTTGGGAGGTATGGCTACACCTTC
TRBV7-3	-	TRBJ2-2	TRBD1	CASSFQGQPNTGELFF	TGTGCCAGCAGCTTCCAGGGACAGCCGAACACCGGGGAGCTGTTTTTT